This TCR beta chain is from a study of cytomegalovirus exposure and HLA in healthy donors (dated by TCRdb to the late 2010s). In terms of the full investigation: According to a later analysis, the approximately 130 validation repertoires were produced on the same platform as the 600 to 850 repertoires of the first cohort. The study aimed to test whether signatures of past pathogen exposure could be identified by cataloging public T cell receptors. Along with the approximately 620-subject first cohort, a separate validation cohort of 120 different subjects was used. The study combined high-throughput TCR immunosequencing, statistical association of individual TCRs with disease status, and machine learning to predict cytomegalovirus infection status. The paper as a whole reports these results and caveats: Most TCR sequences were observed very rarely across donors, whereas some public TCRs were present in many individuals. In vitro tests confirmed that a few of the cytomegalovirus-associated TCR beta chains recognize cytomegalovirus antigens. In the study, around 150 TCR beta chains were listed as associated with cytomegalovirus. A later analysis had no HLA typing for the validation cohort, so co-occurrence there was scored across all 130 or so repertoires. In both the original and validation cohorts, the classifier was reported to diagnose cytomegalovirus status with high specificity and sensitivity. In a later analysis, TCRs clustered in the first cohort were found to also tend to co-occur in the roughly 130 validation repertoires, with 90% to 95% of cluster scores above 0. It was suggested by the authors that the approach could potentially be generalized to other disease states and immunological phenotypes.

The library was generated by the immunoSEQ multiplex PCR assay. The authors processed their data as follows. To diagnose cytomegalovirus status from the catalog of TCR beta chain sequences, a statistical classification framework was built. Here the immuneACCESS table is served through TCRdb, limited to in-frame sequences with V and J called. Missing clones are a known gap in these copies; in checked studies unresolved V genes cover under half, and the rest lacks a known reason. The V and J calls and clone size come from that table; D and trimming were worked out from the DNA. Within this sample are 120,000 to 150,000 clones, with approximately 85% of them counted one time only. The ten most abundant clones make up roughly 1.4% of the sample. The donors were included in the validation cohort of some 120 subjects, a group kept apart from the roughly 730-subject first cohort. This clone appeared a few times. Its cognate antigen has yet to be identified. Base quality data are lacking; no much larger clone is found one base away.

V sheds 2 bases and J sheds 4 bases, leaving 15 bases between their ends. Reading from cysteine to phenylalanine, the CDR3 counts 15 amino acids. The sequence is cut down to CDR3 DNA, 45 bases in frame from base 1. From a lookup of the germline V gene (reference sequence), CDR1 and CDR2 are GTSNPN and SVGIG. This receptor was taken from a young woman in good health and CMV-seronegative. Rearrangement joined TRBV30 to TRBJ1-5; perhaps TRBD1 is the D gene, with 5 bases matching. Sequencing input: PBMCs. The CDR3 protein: CAWSTGAGENQPQHF. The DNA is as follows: TGTGCCTGGAGTACGGGAGCGGGGGAGAATCAGCCCCAGCATTTT.